These 29 T cell receptor beta chains were all obtained from the same sample, sequenced in a study of blood T cell repertoires in COVID-19. Only in-frame clones appear in the TCRdb table, and some are missing; sequencing was by immunoSEQ multiplex PCR. Altogether about 120,000 clones are present, 84% being singletons, with the ten largest covering around 3.9%. Sequencing was done on a sample of PBMCs or T cells enriched from blood (not recorded which). The source is a woman aged 25 to 39 who had recovered from COVID-19.

V is TRBV29-1 and J is TRBJ1-1, with a weak D call TRBD1 (6 bases). Germline values: CDR1 SQVTM, CDR2 ANQGSEA. The CDR3 runs to 12 residues. Trimming took 3 bases from V and 7 from J, leaving 12 bases between them. The CDR3: CSVETGTFEAFF. The CDR3 DNA sequence: TGCAGCGTTGAGACAGGAACGTTTGAAGCTTTCTTT.

The CDR3: CASSLGGSSYGYTF. The CDR3 nucleotides read TGTGCCAGCAGCTTGGGAGGTTCTAGCTATGGCTACACCTTC. The chain couples TRBV7-6 to TRBJ1-2; D unclear. The length of the CDR3 is 14 residues. V was trimmed by 3 bases and J by 4 bases, leaving 12 bases between them. The germline gives CDR1 SGHVS, CDR2 FNYEAQ.

This chain links TRBV2 with TRBJ2-5; D unclear. Germline-derived CDR1 and CDR2 are SNHLY and FYNNEI. Trimming stripped 4 bases from V and 3 bases from J, with 12 bases between. This CDR3 comprises 14 residues. CDR3 loop: CASSVSPEKETQYF. Written as DNA, the CDR3 is TGTGCCAGCAGTGTGAGTCCGGAGAAAGAGACCCAGTACTTC. Full variable domain (missing parts from reference TRBV2 and TRBJ2-5): EPEVTQTPSHQVTQMGQEVILRCVPISNHLYFYWYRQILGQKVEFLVSFYNNEISEKSEIFDDQFSVERPDGSNFTLKIRSTKLEDSAMYFCASSVSPEKETQYFGPGTRLLVL.

V gene TRBV5-1 combines with J gene TRBJ2-3; 9 bases line up with TRBD2. The CDR3 extends over 15 amino acids. With 5 bases clipped from V and 0 bases from J, the junction kept 4 bases outside the gene matches. Germline-derived CDR1 and CDR2 are SGHRS and YFSETQ. CDR3 bases: TGCGCCAGCAGGGCGGGAGGGCTGAGCACAGATACGCAGTATTTT. Amino acids: CASRAGGLSTDTQYF.

This clone was recorded only once. This chain joins TRBV7-9 and TRBJ1-3; TRBD1 might be the D (5 bases). The germline V gene encodes CDR1 SEHNR and CDR2 FQNEAQ (reference sequence). Deletions cut 1 base from V and 4 bases from J, with 14 bases between. The CDR3 sequence is 16 residues long. In DNA form, the CDR3 reads TGTGCCAGCAGCTTAGACCCCAGGGTTCAGGGAAACACCATATATTTT. This gives the protein CASSLDPRVQGNTIYF.

This rearrangement joins TRBV2 to TRBJ1-5; a possible D gene is TRBD1 (5 bases). Germline loops: CDR1 SNHLY, CDR2 FYNNEI. Between the trimmed V and J ends, which lost 3 bases and 3 bases, there was a span of 12 bases. The CDR3 extends over 15 amino acids. CDR3: CASSENRQPNQPQHF. The CDR3 coding sequence is TGTGCCAGCAGTGAGAATAGACAGCCCAATCAGCCCCAGCATTTT.

The chain has TRBV7-2 and TRBJ2-5; 10 bases align to TRBD2. The CDR3 has 15 residues. J gave up 4 bases and V 3 bases, and 5 bases lay outside the gene matches. Germline V lookup: CDR1 SGHTA, CDR2 FQGNSA. CDR3 residues: CASSFPSGRGETQYF. Here the CDR3 DNA reads TGTGCCAGCAGCTTTCCTAGCGGGAGAGGAGAGACCCAGTACTTC.

The rearrangement uses TRBV20-1 and TRBJ2-5; no firm D call. Germline V gives CDR1 DFQATT, CDR2 SNEGSKA (reference sequence). The germline V and J ends were trimmed by 6 bases and 5 bases, with 10 bases remaining between them. This CDR3 is built from 11 residues. CDR3 coding DNA: TGCAGTGCCCAGATCGCCGAGACCCAGTACTTC. Translating it yields CSAQIAETQYF.

The count of this clone is one. The chain employs TRBV27 and TRBJ2-4, with 12 nucleotides matching TRBD1. This CDR3 spans 16 amino acids. V lost 5 bases, J lost 8 bases, and 10 bases stayed unmatched. The germline CDR1 and CDR2 sequences are MNHEY and SMNVEV (reference sequence). The CDR3 nucleotides are TGTGCCAGCAGTCTCCCCCGGGACAGGGGGCTTTACATTCAGTACTTC. It encodes CASSLPRDRGLYIQYF.

By frequency in the sample, this clone is medium-sized. The CDR3 DNA reads TGTGCCAGTAGGGATAGCGGGAGTATCAAGGAGCAGTTCTTC. It encodes CASRDSGSIKEQFF. The genes are TRBV19 and TRBJ2-1; the match to TRBD2 covers 9 bases. With 6 bases clipped from V and 10 bases from J, the junction kept 10 bases outside the gene matches. From germline, CDR1 is LNHDA and CDR2 SQIVND (reference sequence). The CDR3 is made up of 14 amino acids. The full variable domain, with the rest looked up from reference TRBV19 and TRBJ2-1, is DGGITQSPKYLFRKEGQNVTLSCEQNLNHDAMYWYRQDPGQGLRLIYYSQIVNDFQKGDIAEGYSVSREKKESFPLTVTSAQKNPTAFYLCASRDSGSIKEQFFGPGTRLTVL.

The chain links TRBV30 to TRBJ2-3; possibly TRBD2 for D (5 bases). The V end was cut by 2 bases, the J end by 0 bases, with 6 bases between. The CDR3 runs to 13 residues. Germline V gives CDR1 GTSNPN, CDR2 SVGIG (reference sequence). CDR3 in DNA: TGTGCCTGGAGTCAGCGGAGCACAGATACGCAGTATTTT. Encoded protein: CAWSQRSTDTQYF. Full variable domain (rest looked up from reference TRBV30 and TRBJ2-3): SQTIHQWPATLVQPVGSPLSLECTVEGTSNPNLYWYRQAAGRGLQLLFYSVGIGQISSEVPQNLSASRPQDRQFILSSKKLLLSDSGFYLCAWSQRSTDTQYFGPGTRLTVL.

A note on this clone: One junction end disagrees with the germline gene, perhaps due to a read error. This chain joins TRBV11-2 and TRBJ2-1, with 7 nucleotides matching TRBD2. This CDR3 comprises 11 residues. Germline-derived CDR1 and CDR2 are SGHAT and FQNNGV. DNA for the CDR3: TGTGCCAGCAGCTCCGATCTAGCGGCAGTCTTC. Protein: CASSSDLAAVF.

This chain uses TRBV12-3 or TRBV12-4 with TRBJ1-2; no clear D gene. This CDR3 has 12 amino acids. V was trimmed by 6 bases and J by 8 bases, leaving 13 bases between them. The CDR3 is CASRSGAGGYTF. The CDR3 DNA reads TGTGCCAGCAGGTCGGGAGCGGGGGGCTACACCTTC.

V gene TRBV28 combines with J gene TRBJ2-7; a weak D match, TRBD2 (5 bases). The CDR3 loop spans 13 amino acids. The germline V gene has CDR1 MDHEN and CDR2 SYDVKM. Trimming took off 6 bases at V and 0 bases at J, with 9 bases between the two ends. CDR3: CASSVGSSYEQYF. The CDR3 region has the DNA TGTGCCAGCAGCGTAGGGAGCTCCTACGAGCAGTACTTC.

This CDR3 reads CASSSRTSGRTGTDTQYF. DNA for the CDR3: TGTGCCAGCAGCTCCCGGACTAGCGGGAGAACCGGGACAGATACGCAGTATTTT. The genes are TRBV7-6 and TRBJ2-3, with 13 bases identical to TRBD2. The germline CDR1 and CDR2 sequences are SGHVS and FNYEAQ. J was trimmed by 3 bases and V by 4 bases; bases with no gene match: 10. The CDR3 is 18 residues long.

This clone was observed a single time. The chain carries TRBV7-6 and TRBJ2-7; 8 positions agree with TRBD1. The CDR3 extends over 16 amino acids. The V segment lost 2 bases and the J segment 1 base; nucleotides outside the gene matches: 7. Germline CDR1 reads SGHVS; CDR2 reads FNYEAQ. The CDR3 reads CASSLYGTGLSYEQYF. CDR3 DNA sequence: TGTGCCAGCAGCTTATATGGGACAGGACTTTCCTACGAGCAGTACTTC.

The rearrangement joins TRBV9 to TRBJ2-1; 10 bases fit TRBD2. Trimming cost V 4 bases and J 6 bases; bases outside gene matches: 19. The germline V gene has CDR1 SGDLS and CDR2 YYNGEE. The CDR3 totals 19 residues. CDR3: CASSPRQGGGLAGANEQFF. In DNA, the CDR3 is TGTGCCAGCAGCCCACGTCAGGGGGGAGGGCTAGCGGGAGCCAATGAGCAGTTCTTC.

The chain carries TRBV10-3 and TRBJ2-3, with 15 bases that match TRBD2. The germline V gene encodes CDR1 ENHRY and CDR2 SYGVKD. This CDR3 is built from 19 residues. The V gene end was trimmed by 6 bases and the J gene end by 3 bases; junction bases not matched to a gene: 13. CDR3 residues: CAISDAGTSGRSRTDTQYF. In DNA form, the CDR3 reads TGTGCCATCAGCGACGCCGGGACTAGCGGGAGGTCGAGGACAGATACGCAGTATTTT.

The CDR3 DNA reads as TGTGCCAGTAGGGGACAGGGAGGTAACACTGAAGCTTTCTTT. It yields the protein CASRGQGGNTEAFF. The chain has TRBV19 and TRBJ1-1; 9 bases are a match to TRBD1. Germline V gene lookup returns CDR1 LNHDA and CDR2 SQIVND (reference sequence). With 6 bases clipped from V and 2 bases from J, the junction kept 4 bases outside the gene matches. The CDR3 totals 14 residues.

This clone was observed a handful of times. The chain couples TRBV7-2 to TRBJ2-7; 11 bases are a match to TRBD2. The CDR3 spans 15 residues. J lost 4 bases, V lost 1 base, and 3 bases had no gene match. The germline V gene has CDR1 SGHTA and CDR2 FQGNSA. The CDR3 here is CASSLVSGRGYEQYF. As DNA, the CDR3 is TGTGCCAGCAGCTTAGTTAGCGGGAGGGGGTACGAGCAGTACTTC.

This clone was seen a single time. J is TRBJ2-2 and V is TRBV6-5; the match to TRBD1 covers 9 bases. This CDR3 region has 16 residues. Germline CDR1 MNHEY, CDR2 SVGAGI. V shed 4 bases and J 7 bases; nucleotides not matched to a gene: 10. The DNA for the CDR3 is TGTGCCAGCAGTTCGCCCGGGACAGGGAGCGGCGGGGAGCTGTTTTTT. This translates into CASSSPGTGSGGELFF.

The genes are TRBV5-1 and TRBJ2-5, with TRBD2 matching 10 bases. CDR1 and CDR2 (germline): SGHRS, YFSETQ. The CDR3 sequence is 15 residues long. J lost 5 bases, V lost 5 bases, and 9 bases had no gene match. The CDR3 loop reads CASRTGAGGVETQYF. CDR3 sequence (DNA): TGCGCCAGCAGGACGGGAGCGGGAGGGGTGGAGACCCAGTACTTC.

The V gene is TRBV30, the J gene TRBJ2-1, with D perhaps TRBD2 (6 bases). Germline CDR1 reads GTSNPN; CDR2 reads SVGIG (reference sequence). Trimming left V 2 bases short and J 2 bases short, with 13 bases between. The CDR3 spans 15 residues. The CDR3 nucleotides are TGTGCCTGGAGTAAGAGCGGGTACACCTACAATGAGCAGTTCTTC. As protein: CAWSKSGYTYNEQFF.

The chain couples TRBV5-1 to TRBJ2-5, with 8 bases lining up with TRBD1. Germline loops: CDR1 SGHRS, CDR2 YFSETQ. CDR3 length: 13 residues. J gave up 9 bases and V 2 bases, and 6 bases lay outside the gene matches. In nucleotides, the CDR3 is TGCGCCAGCAGCTTAGGACAGGGCCTGCCCCAGTACTTC. It is translated as CASSLGQGLPQYF.

The chain carries TRBV4-1 and TRBJ2-1, with TRBD2 matching 14 bases. The germline CDR1 and CDR2 sequences are MGHRA and YSYEKL. CDR3 length equals 17 residues. V lost 7 bases to trimming and J lost 6 bases; unmatched junction nucleotides: 11. The DNA for the CDR3 is TGCGCCAGCACCCGACTAGCGGGAGGGCCAGGGTCCAATGAGCAGTTCTTC. This gives the protein CASTRLAGGPGSNEQFF.

The chain recombines TRBV30 with TRBJ1-1; D unclear. The V gene's germline CDR1 is GTSNPN and CDR2 SVGIG (reference sequence). V was pared by 3 bases and J by 1 base, with 6 bases between. This CDR3 spans 12 amino acids. The CDR3 region is CAWRQPNTEAFF. CDR3 sequence (DNA): TGTGCCTGGAGACAACCGAACACTGAAGCTTTCTTT.

The genes are TRBV10-3 and TRBJ2-1; D is possibly TRBD2 (7 bases). V lost 6 bases, J lost 9 bases, and 18 bases lay in between. The germline CDR1 and CDR2 sequences are ENHRY and SYGVKD. The CDR3 consists of 14 residues. Written as DNA, the CDR3 is TGTGCCATCAGACCGGCTAGGGGAGGGGGTGAGCAGTTCTTC. Translation gives CAIRPARGGGEQFF.

The rearrangement links TRBV4-1 to TRBJ1-2; maybe TRBD1 (6 bases). This CDR3 contains 16 residues. The ends were cut back, 1 base at V and 4 bases at J, with 16 bases in the middle. CDR1 and CDR2 (germline): MGHRA, YSYEKL. The CDR3 loop reads CASSQGGLSSGYGYTF. Here the CDR3 DNA reads TGCGCCAGCAGCCAAGGGGGGCTGTCCTCTGGCTATGGCTACACCTTC.

There are a few counts of this clone. The chain joins TRBV11-2 to TRBJ1-2; TRBD1 might be the D (5 bases). The CDR3 loop spans 13 amino acids. Trimming shortened V by 4 bases and J by 1 base, and 7 bases separated the two germline ends. In germline, CDR1 is SGHAT, CDR2 FQNNGV. CDR3 sequence (DNA): TGTGCCAGCAGCTCAGGGTTTAACTATGGCTACACCTTC. Translating gives CASSSGFNYGYTF.